This entry concerns a single T cell receptor beta chain. Its antigen remains unidentified. Within one base of it there is no much larger clone, and no base qualities were kept. The data stem from a study of T cells in Graves' hyperthyroidism and ophthalmopathy (dated by TCRdb to between 2018 and 2020). As for the study more broadly: Peripheral blood samples were taken at initial diagnosis, before any treatment was given. To identify distinguishing TCR V-J signatures, a discovery cohort of some 100 patients was used, comprising 40 to 45 with Graves' ophthalmopathy and around 57 with stable Graves' hyperthyroidism. Prospective prediction of ophthalmopathy was tested in an independent validation cohort of approximately 18 hyperthyroidism patients and 15 to 17 patients who later progressed to ophthalmopathy. The 75 to 100 discovery patients were divided at random into training and test sets in a 7:3 ratio. The study also compared thyroid tissue and blood T-cell repertoires from 6 or 7 Graves' hyperthyroidism patients. Once sampling was done, hyperthyroidism patients were given methimazole at a starting dose of 30 mg daily, whereas ophthalmopathy patients were given high-dose intravenous methylprednisolone. The paper describes TCR Vbeta CDR3 sequencing of around 140 peripheral blood samples, made up of fewer than 50 ophthalmopathy patients, around 78 hyperthyroidism patients and some 17 progressor patients.

The paper's findings and limits, for the study overall: In validation, the model predicted progression to ophthalmopathy a median of about 6.5 months before onset, with approximately 70% sensitivity and almost 75% specificity. Sample size was not statistically predetermined, and investigators were not blinded to group allocation. Most expanded thyroid clonotypes (frequency above 0.001) were also detected in blood, suggesting blood repertoires may reflect thyroid immune responses. In cross-validation, a model built on a 13 V-J signature told ophthalmopathy apart from stable hyperthyroidism with approximately 90% sensitivity and roughly 81% specificity, and in testing the same model reached 80%/75%.

V is pared back by 6 bases and J by 4 bases, with 18 bases lying between the germline termini. Taken from cysteine to phenylalanine, the CDR3 has 15 residues. This entry keeps only the CDR3 DNA: 45 bases, framed from base 1. CDR1 is given as MNHEY and CDR2 as SVGEGT, both from the germline V gene. Ophthalmopathy patients had moderately to severely active disease, with a Clinical Activity Score of 3 or more, a NOSPECS grade of 4 or more, and a disease duration of less than 3 months. Any patient with an uncontrolled infection, another autoimmune disease, pregnancy or lactation was excluded. Diagnoses were based on clinical symptoms, serum thyroxine and TRAb, thyroid ultrasound and orbital computed tomography. PBMCs were separated from under 11 ml of fresh peripheral blood using Ficoll-Paque density gradient centrifugation. Total RNA was extracted with Trizol reagent, and quality was checked on an Agilent 2100 Bioanalyzer.

TCR beta CDR3 regions were amplified from RNA transcripts. A first-round RT-PCR of the TCR CDR3 used the HTBI primer set with the Qiagen OneStep RT-PCR kit. Libraries were constructed in a second round of multiplex PCR, after which size selection and purification were performed. Libraries were sequenced paired-end with 100 bp reads on an Illumina HiSeq2000. The authors processed their data as follows. Raw data were processed with SOAPnuke, discarding reads with adapters, uncalled bases, mean Phred below 15, or no exact constant-primer or identifier match. COPE v1.2.5 was used to merge the high-quality paired reads, and each unique nucleotide sequence was defined as a clonotype. MiTCR v1.1 was used to align the clonotypes against IMGT TRBV, TRBD and TRBJ reference segments. The analysis included only V-J combinations with a frequency above 0.0001, which together covered over 98% of the repertoires. A TCS score was defined as the ratio between F50 (clonal expansion) and ExV (chaos), using BLOSUM62-based TCRdist between CDR3 peptides within each V-J. Welch's t-statistics and random forest reduced 500 to 650 V-J features to roughly 13, which were used in a naive Bayes classifier (R e1071). The public reads were reprocessed in TCRdb via fastp at Q25 and MiXCR, keeping in-frame beta chains. CDR3 protein duplicates are merged, each entry listing the most common genes and DNA. The V and J calls follow TCRdb's processing rather than the paper's. Here the sample has more than 350,000 distinct CDR3 sequences; around 15% occur a single time. The ten most abundant clones make up about 21% of the sample.

The sample was blood. The receptor was derived from an older woman with Graves' ophthalmopathy. The V and J segments used are TRBV6-2 or TRBV6-3 and TRBJ2-5, with the D gene possibly TRBD1 or TRBD2, each one fitting 5 bases. The CDR3 protein: CASRRGSYGVETQYF. DNA sequence: TGTGCCAGCAGGAGGGGTTCCTATGGGGTAGAGACCCAGTACTTC.